This T cell receptor (beta chain) stems from a study of blood T cell repertoires in COVID-19. Looking at the study overall: The United States, Italy and Spain were the sources of the acute and convalescent COVID-19 samples. PBMCs, B-cell-depleted T cells, or T cells were the source of the cDNA or gDNA that made up the material.

Germline V gene lookup returns CDR1 KGHSH and CDR2 LQKENI. V was pared by 3 bases and J by 2 bases, with 6 bases of the junction left unmatched. The CDR3 extends over 16 amino acids. In the original processing: Amplification of reference gene primers provided the estimated nucleated cell counts. The assay was immunoSEQ multiplex PCR, and TCRdb's table has in-frame clones only and misses some. The V and J calls and clone size were taken over from that table, and D and trimming were inferred from the DNA. The table records 40,000 to 55,000 clones, approximately 88% of them present only once. The chain uses TRBV18 and TRBJ2-5, with 10 nucleotides matching TRBD2. Sample: peripheral blood. This receptor was taken from a man aged 50 or older with acute or convalescent COVID-19. The CDR3 DNA follows: TGTGCCAGCTCACCGCTAGCGGGAGATAATCAAGAGACCCAGTACTTC. Its protein product is CASSPLAGDNQETQYF.